One and the same sample provided the 2 T cell receptor beta chains below, sequenced in a study of blood T cell repertoires in COVID-19. The method was immunoSEQ multiplex PCR; TCRdb's version includes in-frame clones alone and lacks a portion of them. This sample carries about 62,000 clones, roughly 90% of them seen once, and the ten largest clones take about 1.5%. Sequenced sample: peripheral blood. The receptor set was obtained from a woman of 80 years or more with acute or convalescent COVID-19.

The chain's CDR3 is CASSLEGAAYNSPLHF. CDR3 bases: TGTGCCAGCAGCTTGGAAGGGGCAGCCTATAATTCACCCCTCCACTTT. V usage is TRBV5-8 and J usage is TRBJ1-6; perhaps TRBD1 as D (5 bases). The germline V and J ends were trimmed by 0 bases and 2 bases, with 9 bases remaining between them. Germline V gene data show CDR1 as SGHTS and CDR2 as YDEGEE. The CDR3 runs to 16 residues.

The chain has TRBV28 and TRBJ1-4, with 8 bases that match TRBD1. The CDR3 is 14 residues long. Germline V CDR1 and CDR2: MDHEN, SYDVKM. Trimming removed 6 bases from V and 5 bases from J; junction bases left unmatched: 5. DNA for the CDR3: TGTGCCAGCAGGCCGGGACAGGAGAATGAAAAACTGTTTTTT. Translation gives CASRPGQENEKLFF.